Presented here are 23 T cell receptor beta chains from one specimen sequenced in a study of CD8+CD57+ T cells in acquired aplastic anemia. The authors sequenced patients whose flow cytometry had shown CD8+CD57+ cell expansion. Both TCR beta VDJ combination and CDR3 sequence profiling were carried out. Genomic DNA was the template for this profiling. TCRdb reprocessed the reads with MiXCR, giving one entry per CDR3 protein. The sample yields 150,000 to 200,000 distinct CDR3 sequences, around 50% seen once. The sequencing input was sorted CD4+, CD8+, or CD8+CD57+ T cells (not recorded which) from PBMCs. The receptor source for this set is a human donor with aplastic anemia.

The V gene is TRBV19, the J gene TRBJ1-2; no clear D gene. Germline values: CDR1 LNHDA, CDR2 SQIVND (reference sequence). The CDR3 is 13 residues long. The V end was cut by 2 bases, the J end by 0 bases, with 4 bases between. The CDR3 here is CASSISTNYGYTF. In nucleotides, the CDR3 is TGTGCCAGTAGTATAAGTACTAACTATGGCTACACCTTC.

This sequence joins TRBV7-6 and TRBJ1-1; no reliable D call. This CDR3 spans 13 amino acids. V was pared by 5 bases and J by 5 bases, with 12 bases between. From germline, CDR1 is SGHVS and CDR2 FNYEAQ. The CDR3 protein is CASSETGVTEAFF. In DNA form, the CDR3 reads TGTGCCAGCAGCGAAACCGGGGTGACTGAAGCTTTCTTT.

This clonotype has ten or more counts. The chain recombines TRBV6-4 with TRBJ2-1; no clear D gene. The CDR3 sequence is 12 residues long. V lost 11 bases and J lost 9, with 17 bases in between. The V gene's germline CDR1 is MRHNA and CDR2 SNTAGT. CDR3 in amino acids: CALWSEDAEQFF. CDR3 nucleotides: TGTGCCCTATGGTCAGAGGACGCTGAGCAGTTCTTC.

This clonotype appeared many times. The CDR3 reads CASSSAGGMNTEAFF. The DNA of the CDR3 is TGTGCCAGCAGCTCCGCGGGCGGCATGAACACTGAAGCTTTCTTT. The V call is TRBV7-3, the J call TRBJ1-1; D is uncertain. This CDR3 has 15 amino acids. Per germline, CDR1 SGHTA and CDR2 FQGTGA. V lost 4 bases to trimming and J lost 0 bases, with 12 bases between them.

This clonotype was seen only a few times. The chain recombines TRBV10-3 with TRBJ1-1, with 11 bases lining up with TRBD1. The CDR3 consists of 16 residues. Germline CDR1 reads ENHRY; CDR2 reads SYGVKD. The J segment lost 3 bases and the V segment lost 7 bases, leaving 10 bases of the junction unmatched. CDR3 loop: CAIKEAGQGGHTEAFF. The CDR3 bases are TGTGCCATCAAAGAGGCGGGACAGGGGGGACACACTGAAGCTTTCTTT.

The chain uses TRBV19 and TRBJ1-3, with TRBD1 as a possible D gene (5 bases). CDR1 and CDR2 from the germline V gene are LNHDA and SQIVND (reference sequence). CDR3 length: 14 amino acids. The ends were cut back, 8 bases at V and 4 bases at J, with 15 bases in the middle. The CDR3: CASWDGGKGNTIYF. The DNA of the CDR3 is TGTGCCAGTTGGGACGGTGGAAAAGGAAACACCATATATTTT.

V usage is TRBV19 and J usage is TRBJ2-5; 9 bases map to TRBD1. The CDR3 length is 14 residues. Germline V CDR1 and CDR2: LNHDA, SQIVND (reference sequence). Losses at the gene ends were 10 bases for V and 2 bases for J; bases not matched to a gene: 8. In DNA, the CDR3 is TGTGCCACCCGACCAGGGACAGGGCAAGAGACCCAGTACTTC. The encoded protein is CATRPGTGQETQYF.

The J gene is TRBJ2-1, the V gene TRBV2; 9 bases align to TRBD2. CDR1 and CDR2 (germline): SNHLY, FYNNEI. Trimming cost V 6 bases and J 9 bases; bases outside gene matches: 9. This CDR3 spans 14 amino acids. The CDR3: CASSPLERGVEQFF. CDR3 nucleotides: TGTGCCAGCAGCCCCCTGGAGCGGGGGGTTGAGCAGTTCTTC.

The chain recombines TRBV5-5 with TRBJ2-5, with D perhaps TRBD2 (6 bases). The germline V and J ends were trimmed by 4 bases and 2 bases, with 18 bases remaining between them. Germline CDR1 is SGHKS and CDR2 is YYEKEE (reference sequence). The CDR3 spans 16 residues. In nucleotides, the CDR3 is TGTGCCAGCAGCGAACAACTAGCTGGGCCACAAGAGACCCAGTACTTC. Its translation: CASSEQLAGPQETQYF.

With respect to this clonotype: A single base separates this from a much larger clone, so it may be a read error. This chain links TRBV5-1 with TRBJ1-1; 12 bases are a match to TRBD1. The CDR3 is 15 residues long. Germline loops: CDR1 SGHRS, CDR2 YFSETQ. V gave up 3 bases and J gave up 5 bases; unmatched junction bases: 5. Here the CDR3 reads CASSWGQGATTEAFF. The CDR3 DNA is TGCGCCAGCAGCTGGGGACAGGGGGCAACTACTGAAGCTTTCTTT. Variable domain in full (rest from reference TRBV5-1 and TRBJ1-1): KAGVTQTPRYLIKTRGQQVTLSCSPISGHRSVSWYQQTPGQGLQFLFEYFSETQRNKGNFPGRFSGRQFSNSRSEMNVSTLELGDSALYLCASSWGQGATTEAFFGQGTRLTVV.

This clonotype has at least ten counts. This chain joins TRBV7-8 and TRBJ2-2; 8 positions agree with TRBD2. Looked up from germline, CDR1 is SGHVS and CDR2 is FQNEAQ. The V gene end was trimmed by 5 bases and the J gene end by 7 bases; junction bases not matched to a gene: 12. This CDR3 region has 16 residues. The CDR3 is CASSQWRGEGVGELFF. DNA for the CDR3: TGTGCCAGCAGCCAGTGGCGGGGGGAAGGGGTCGGGGAGCTGTTTTTT.

This clonotype was observed a few times. The chain uses TRBV15 and TRBJ2-1; unclear D gene. Deletions cut 0 bases from V and 0 bases from J, with 6 bases between. CDR3 length: 15 amino acids. In germline, CDR1 is LNHNV, CDR2 YYDKDF (reference sequence). The CDR3 nucleotides read TGTGCCACCAGCAGAGAGGATCGCTCCTACAATGAGCAGTTCTTC. Protein sequence: CATSREDRSYNEQFF.

This chain uses TRBV20-1 with TRBJ2-7, with D tentatively TRBD2 (5 bases). Germline V lookup: CDR1 DFQATT, CDR2 SNEGSKA (reference sequence). V shed 5 bases and J shed 2 bases, with 13 bases lying between them. The length of the CDR3 is 13 residues. The CDR3 region is CSAHRTGAYEQYF. In nucleotides, the CDR3 is TGCAGTGCTCACCGGACTGGGGCCTACGAGCAGTACTTC.

This clonotype showed up many times. The chain has TRBV5-1 and TRBJ2-3; 9 nucleotides line up with TRBD1. Germline assignment: CDR1 SGHRS and CDR2 YFSETQ. Unmatched junction bases numbered 5, after V lost 0 bases and J lost 3 bases. The length of the CDR3 is 16 residues. In nucleotides, the CDR3 is TGCGCCAGCAGCTTGGAGGGACAGGGTAGAACAGATACGCAGTATTTT. As protein: CASSLEGQGRTDTQYF.

Notes on this clonotype: Sequence at one end of the junction differs from germline and may be a read error. This chain uses TRBV12-3 or TRBV12-4 with TRBJ2-2; 8 bases agree with TRBD2. The CDR3 consists of 16 residues. CDR3 in amino acids: CASTLGPGGPAGELSF. The CDR3 bases are TGTGCCAGCACCCTTGGTCCGGGGGGGCCGGCCGGGGAGCTGTCTTTT.

The chain recombines TRBV5-5 with TRBJ2-7; 11 bases map to TRBD2. Germline lookup yields CDR1 SGHKS and CDR2 YYEKEE (reference sequence). Germline trimming cut 6 bases from V and 9 bases from J; bases unmatched to any gene: 17. The CDR3 runs 16 residues. CDR3 region: CASIERLAGGGEAQYF. As DNA, the CDR3 is TGTGCCAGCATCGAGCGGCTAGCGGGGGGAGGAGAGGCGCAGTACTTC.

This clonotype turned up a few times. A read error is possible here, since a much larger clone lies one base away. The CDR3 does not end in the conserved phenylalanine or tryptophan, so this is likely a read error. The rearrangement uses TRBV6-4 and TRBJ2-3; D is unclear. CDR3 length: 13 amino acids. V was pared by 6 bases and J by 3 bases, with 10 bases between. Germline CDR1 MRHNA, CDR2 SNTAGT. The CDR3 DNA reads TGTGCCAGCAGCCACCCGGGTACAGATACGCAGTATCTT. Protein sequence: CASSHPGTDTQYL.

In this sample, this clonotype turned up a few times. The rearrangement links TRBV2 to TRBJ1-2; 7 bases align to TRBD1. Germline trimming cut 4 bases from V and 5 bases from J; bases unmatched to any gene: 10. CDR1 is SNHLY and CDR2 is FYNNEI in the germline V gene. The CDR3 is 15 amino acids. The CDR3 DNA reads TGTGCCAGCAGTGGGATTTTGGGGACAGATTATGGCTACACCTTC. Translating gives CASSGILGTDYGYTF.

This chain uses TRBV5-1 with TRBJ2-7; D gene unclear. V lost 4 bases, J lost 1 base, and 12 bases lay in between. CDR3 length: 14 residues. From germline, CDR1 is SGHRS and CDR2 YFSETQ. The CDR3 DNA reads as TGCGCCAGCAGCCCGGACGGGCAGTCCTACGAGCAGTACTTC. Translation: CASSPDGQSYEQYF.

In its sample, this clonotype was seen a few times. CDR3 nucleotide sequence: TGTGCCAGTAGTCCCTCAGCACAGGGGCTCGAGCAGTACTTC. It encodes CASSPSAQGLEQYF. The J gene is TRBJ2-7, the V gene TRBV19; 7 bases align to TRBD1. J lost 6 bases, V lost 5 bases, and 10 bases had no gene match. Germline assignment: CDR1 LNHDA and CDR2 SQIVND (reference sequence). The CDR3 sequence is 14 residues long.

Worth noting for this clonotype: This may be a read error, as it is one base from a much larger clone. The chain uses TRBV5-1 and TRBJ1-1; the D is unclear. Germline V gene data show CDR1 as SGHRS and CDR2 as YFSETQ. Trimming removed 4 bases from V and 5 bases from J, with 12 bases in between. There are 13 residues in the CDR3. CDR3: CASSPVPQTEAFF. The CDR3 bases are TGCGCCAGCAGCCCGGTGCCCCAGACTGAAGCTTTCTTT.

This clonotype was seen repeatedly, ten times or more. The rearrangement links TRBV10-1 to TRBJ1-1; D is undetermined. The CDR3 sequence is 14 residues long. Trimming shortened V by 2 bases and J by 3 bases, and 10 bases separated the two germline ends. Germline CDR1 reads WNHNN; CDR2 reads SYGVQD (reference sequence). The CDR3 sequence: CASSEPVGYTEAFF. CDR3 coding DNA: TGCGCCAGCAGTGAGCCCGTCGGGTACACTGAAGCTTTCTTT.

The chain recombines TRBV10-3 with TRBJ1-6; a weak D match, TRBD1 (5 bases). Germline CDR1 and CDR2: ENHRY and SYGVKD. With 0 bases removed from V and 11 bases from J, the gap between germline ends came to 8 bases. The CDR3 length is 13 residues. Here the CDR3 reads CAISESGAAPLHF. The DNA of the CDR3 is TGTGCCATCAGTGAGTCTGGGGCAGCACCCCTCCACTTT.